The clone carrying this T cell receptor (beta chain) appeared a few times. Deletions cut 2 bases from V and 0 bases from J, with 1 base between. CDR3 length equals 12 residues. CDR1 is LGHNT and CDR2 is FRNRAP in the germline V gene. The sample comes from a study of T cell repertoires in cytomegalovirus infection. In TCRdb, the reads were re-called with MiXCR into one record per CDR3 protein. The repertoire includes over 450,000 distinct CDR3 sequences, 11% of them detected once, and around 9.6% sits in the top ten. Sequencing was performed on PBMCs. This receptor was obtained from a human donor in good health (CMV status not recorded). Some clones in this sample may be carry-over from other donors' samples. The chain is built from TRBV12-5 and TRBJ2-5; D unresolved. CDR3 amino acids: CASGLNQETQYF. The CDR3 DNA follows: TGTGCTAGTGGTTTGAACCAAGAGACCCAGTACTTC.